A selection of T cell receptor beta chains follows, all from one sample in a study of blood T cells in healthy people across ages. Via MiXCR, TCRdb re-called the 5' RACE reads, giving one row per CDR3 protein. The sample contains some 1,000,000 distinct CDR3 sequences, 25% of which appear only once. These data were likewise used in another study, on T cells of mothers and their children.

The material sequenced was blood. These receptors were obtained from a girl aged 2-10 years in good health. Both conserved end residues are part of each CDR3. D genes are given only for firm matches. Only some rows state a clone size, as once, few, many or a class for expanded clones.

CATSTGGAPQQETQYF	TGTGCCACCTCTACAGGGGGCGCACCCCAACAAGAGACCCAGTACTTC	TRBD1	TRBV12-3/TRBV12-4	TRBJ2-5	many
CASSQDPPGLGGGEQYF	TGCGCCAGCAGCCAAGATCCTCCAGGCCTAGGAGGAGGCGAGCAGTACTTC	.	TRBV4-3	TRBJ2-7	.
CASSVDPGTEVSNYGYTF	TGTGCCAGCAGCGTAGACCCCGGGACAGAGGTTTCTAACTATGGCTACACCTTC	TRBD1	TRBV9	TRBJ1-2	.
CASSESNKQETQYF	TGTGCCAGCTCCGAAAGCAACAAACAAGAGACCCAGTACTTC	.	TRBV18	TRBJ2-5	few
CATSGGTSGSLETQYF	TGTGCCACCAGCGGAGGGACTAGCGGGAGTTTGGAGACCCAGTACTTC	TRBD2	TRBV15	TRBJ2-5	.
CASSDSTGGQETQYF	TGTGCCAGCAGTGACTCGACAGGGGGTCAAGAGACCCAGTACTTC	TRBD1	TRBV25-1	TRBJ2-5	.
CSARDLSYEQYF	TGCAGTGCTAGGGACTTGTCCTACGAGCAGTACTTC	.	TRBV20-1	TRBJ2-7	many
CASSLDGTGDSTDTQYF	TGTGCCAGCAGCTTAGATGGGACAGGGGACAGCACAGATACGCAGTATTTT	TRBD1	TRBV11-2	TRBJ2-3	.
CASSLTGGGTDTQYF	TGTGCCAGCAGCTTGACGGGGGGGGGCACAGATACGCAGTATTTT	TRBD2	TRBV7-2	TRBJ2-3	.
CATRISVGSVDSPNYEQYF	TGTGCCACCAGGATCTCAGTGGGGTCGGTGGATTCCCCTAACTACGAGCAGTACTTC	.	TRBV10-3	TRBJ2-7	few
CSASPIGYQGSTEAFF	TGCAGTGCTAGTCCCATCGGGTACCAGGGAAGCACTGAAGCTTTCTTT	.	TRBV20-1	TRBJ1-1	few
CASSQDGTRGYNEQFF	TGTGCCAGCAGCCAAGATGGGACACGGGGATACAATGAGCAGTTCTTC	.	TRBV3-1	TRBJ2-1	many
CASSFKGGYEQYF	TGTGCCAGCAGCTTTAAAGGAGGCTACGAGCAGTACTTC	.	TRBV7-3	TRBJ2-7	once
CASSPMMDEQFF	TGCGCCAGCAGCCCTATGATGGATGAGCAGTTCTTC	.	TRBV5-1	TRBJ2-1	few
CASSLGESRYEQYF	TGTGCCAGCAGCTTAGGGGAGTCCCGGTACGAGCAGTACTTC	.	TRBV7-9	TRBJ2-7	.
CASSPLAYWAQYF	TGTGCCAGCAGTCCCCTGGCGTACTGGGCCCAGTACTTC	.	TRBV12-3/TRBV12-4	TRBJ2-5	.
CSVVQRGENEQFF	TGCAGCGTTGTGCAGCGGGGGGAAAATGAGCAGTTCTTC	TRBD2	TRBV29-1	TRBJ2-1	.
CSPWTLTNNEQFF	TGCAGCCCGTGGACACTCACCAACAATGAGCAGTTCTTC	.	TRBV29-1	TRBJ2-1	few
CASSLGGTGYSYEQYF	TGTGCCAGCAGTTTAGGCGGGACAGGGTACTCCTACGAGCAGTACTTC	TRBD1	TRBV27	TRBJ2-7	few
CASTPTGASYNEQFF	TGTGCCAGCACCCCGACGGGGGCCTCCTACAATGAGCAGTTCTTC	.	TRBV6-1	TRBJ2-1	few
CASSEGTGYMNTEAFF	TGTGCCAGCAGTGAAGGGACAGGGTACATGAACACTGAAGCTTTCTTT	TRBD1	TRBV6-1	TRBJ1-1	few
CASSLGQAEKLFF	TGTGCCAGCAGCTTAGGACAGGCTGAAAAACTGTTTTTT	.	TRBV11-2	TRBJ1-4	many